Below are 9 T cell receptor beta chains sequenced from a single sample in a study of T cell changes during pregnancy in multiple sclerosis. Assay: immunoSEQ multiplex PCR; the TCRdb copy retains only in-frame clones and omits some. The sample has roughly 40,000 clones, roughly 90% seen once; the top ten hold roughly 7.7%. The source material was CD8+ T cells from peripheral blood mononuclear cells, sampled before pregnancy. The receptors derive from a female donor with multiple sclerosis, enrolled in a pregnancy study.

V and J are TRBV27 and TRBJ2-7, with D hard to call. V lost 0 bases and J lost 1, with 4 bases in between. Germline V gives CDR1 MNHEY, CDR2 SMNVEV (reference sequence). The CDR3 covers 13 residues. The CDR3 loop reads CASSLSRSYEQYF. CDR3 bases: TGTGCCAGCAGTTTATCCAGATCCTACGAGCAGTACTTC.

This clone occurred once. The chain links TRBV5-4 to TRBJ1-2; D gene uncertain. Germline-derived CDR1 and CDR2 are SGHNT and YYREEE (reference sequence). The CDR3 runs 16 residues. Trimming removed 0 bases from V and 1 base from J, with 13 bases in between. CDR3 sequence reads: CASSLAGSTYNYGYTF. The CDR3 coding sequence is TGTGCCAGCAGCTTGGCCGGGAGTACCTATAACTATGGCTACACCTTC.

J is TRBJ1-1 and V is TRBV7-9, with D possibly TRBD1 on 5 matching bases. Germline V gene sequence: CDR1 SEHNR, CDR2 FQNEAQ (reference sequence). Trimming cost V 1 base and J 1 base, with 13 bases left between them. The CDR3 loop spans 16 amino acids. In DNA form, the CDR3 reads TGTGCCAGCAGCTTAGTAGGCAGGGCTGAGAACACTGAAGCTTTCTTT. Translating it yields CASSLVGRAENTEAFF.

The chain recombines TRBV4-2 with TRBJ2-1; 9 bases agree with TRBD2. Looked up from germline, CDR1 is LGHNA and CDR2 is YNFKEQ. V lost 1 base and J lost 0; bases outside the gene matches: 1. The CDR3 loop spans 16 amino acids. In DNA, the CDR3 is TGTGCCAGCAGCCAAGTAGCGGGAGACTCCTACAATGAGCAGTTCTTC. Residues: CASSQVAGDSYNEQFF.

V and J are TRBV6-6 and TRBJ2-2; possibly TRBD1 for D (6 bases). CDR1 and CDR2 (germline): MNHNY, SVGAGI (reference sequence). Trimming took 5 bases from V and 6 from J, leaving 19 bases between them. This CDR3 has 16 residues. The CDR3 nucleotides are TGTGCCAGCAGTCCCACAGGGAATTCATTCGCCGGGGAGCTGTTTTTT. This gives the protein CASSPTGNSFAGELFF.

The chain employs TRBV19 and TRBJ2-7; 7 positions agree with TRBD2. The V gene end was trimmed by 5 bases and the J gene end by 1 base; junction bases not matched to a gene: 5. This CDR3 has 14 amino acids. Germline V CDR1 and CDR2: LNHDA, SQIVND (reference sequence). The CDR3 is CASSLGGLSYEQYF. The CDR3 nucleotides read TGTGCCAGTAGTTTGGGAGGGCTTTCCTACGAGCAGTACTTC.

The rearrangement uses TRBV5-4 and TRBJ2-3; 7 bases agree with TRBD2. The germline CDR1 and CDR2 sequences are SGHNT and YYREEE (reference sequence). V shed 2 bases, J shed 2 bases, and the junction held 2 bases outside the gene matches. This CDR3 spans 14 amino acids. CDR3 nucleotides: TGTGCCAGCAGCTTAAGCGGGAACACAGATACGCAGTATTTT. It encodes CASSLSGNTDTQYF.

This sequence joins TRBV28 and TRBJ2-3; 10 nucleotides match TRBD2. Germline V CDR1 and CDR2: MDHEN, SYDVKM. Trimming took 0 bases from V and 0 from J; bases not matched to a gene: 0. CDR3 size: 16 residues. The CDR3 nucleotides are TGTGCCAGCAGTTTATGGACTAGCGGGAGCACAGATACGCAGTATTTT. It specifies CASSLWTSGSTDTQYF.

The chain joins TRBV5-1 to TRBJ2-1; 9 nucleotides match TRBD2. There are 16 residues in the CDR3. Germline V gene lookup returns CDR1 SGHRS and CDR2 YFSETQ. The V segment lost 0 bases and the J segment 8 bases; nucleotides outside the gene matches: 9. The CDR3 region has the DNA TGCGCCAGCAGCTTGGTTGCGGGAGGGCCGGGTTATGAGCAGTTCTTC. It codes for CASSLVAGGPGYEQFF.